The T cell receptor beta chain under discussion was sequenced for a study of T cell changes during pregnancy in multiple sclerosis. Produced via immunoSEQ multiplex PCR; TCRdb's table is partial and in-frame only. The data hold 42,000 or so clones, with roughly 87% observed a single time. The receptor comes from a female donor with multiple sclerosis, enrolled in a pregnancy study. Sequencing used CD4+ T cells from peripheral blood mononuclear cells, obtained after pregnancy.

Written as DNA, the CDR3 is TGCAGCGTTTCGTCTAACCTAGCCTACGAGCAGTACTTC. Translation gives CSVSSNLAYEQYF. This sequence joins TRBV29-1 and TRBJ2-7; D remains unclear. Looked up from germline, CDR1 is SQVTM and CDR2 is ANQGSEA. Trimming removed 5 bases at V and 2 bases at J, with 13 bases between. This CDR3 is built from 13 residues.